These 8 T cell receptor beta chains share one sample of origin, sequenced in a study of blood T cell repertoires in COVID-19. Generated by immunoSEQ multiplex PCR, the TCRdb table keeps only in-frame clones and is missing some. The sample shows some 120,000 clones, 80% to 85% of them seen only once. Source material: peripheral blood. These receptor sequences come from a woman between 50 and 59 years old with acute or convalescent COVID-19.

This rearrangement joins TRBV7-3 to TRBJ1-3; no firm D call. Germline loops: CDR1 SGHTA, CDR2 FQGTGA. The CDR3 spans 13 residues. Trimming took 5 bases from V and 3 from J, leaving 8 bases between them. Written as DNA, the CDR3 is TGTGCCAGCAGCCCTAGCAATGGAAACACCATATATTTT. Translating it yields CASSPSNGNTIYF.

The CDR3 DNA reads TGTGCCAGCAGCTTGAGGGGGTTAGTCACTGAAGCTTTCTTT. It yields the protein CASSLRGLVTEAFF. The chain combines TRBV5-4 with TRBJ1-1, with TRBD1 as a possible D gene (6 bases). CDR1 and CDR2 (germline): SGHNT, YYREEE (reference sequence). V was pared by 1 base and J by 4 bases, with 11 bases between. The CDR3 loop spans 14 amino acids.

The chain employs TRBV19 and TRBJ1-1; a weak D match, TRBD1 (6 bases). Germline values: CDR1 LNHDA, CDR2 SQIVND (reference sequence). This CDR3 has 16 residues. The germline V and J ends were trimmed by 1 base and 1 base, with 13 bases remaining between them. CDR3 sequence: CASSIGGPWENTEAFF. CDR3 DNA: TGTGCCAGTAGTATAGGGGGGCCTTGGGAGAACACTGAAGCTTTCTTT.

The rearrangement links TRBV18 to TRBJ1-4; D may be TRBD1 (5 bases). The CDR3 is 16 residues long. Trimming removed 2 bases from V and 3 bases from J, with 13 bases in between. CDR1 KGHSH and CDR2 LQKENI come from the germline V gene. This CDR3 is CASSPSGYRANEKLFF. DNA of the CDR3: TGTGCCAGCTCACCATCAGGGTACAGAGCTAATGAAAAACTGTTTTTT.

This clone was seen only once. The chain employs TRBV30 and TRBJ2-7, with D perhaps TRBD1 (6 bases). Trimming removed 1 base at V and 3 bases at J, with 7 bases between. Per germline, CDR1 GTSNPN and CDR2 SVGIG (reference sequence). The CDR3 consists of 12 residues. CDR3 amino acids: CAWSGDNYEQYF. CDR3 sequence (DNA): TGTGCCTGGAGTGGGGACAACTACGAGCAGTACTTC.

This clone came up a few times. V and J are TRBV18 and TRBJ1-1, with 7 bases fitting TRBD1. CDR1 and CDR2 (germline): KGHSH, LQKENI. The CDR3 consists of 16 residues. With 3 bases clipped from V and 4 bases from J, the junction kept 11 bases outside the gene matches. CDR3 protein: CASSPAQGKGGTEAFF. CDR3 in DNA: TGTGCCAGCTCACCTGCACAGGGGAAGGGAGGCACTGAAGCTTTCTTT.

The chain carries TRBV11-2 and TRBJ2-7; the match to TRBD1 covers 11 bases. The germline V gene has CDR1 SGHAT and CDR2 FQNNGV. The V and J ends lost 1 base and 5 bases, in that order; junction bases with no gene match: 1. The CDR3 has 14 residues. The CDR3: CASSLGTGGDEQYF. For the CDR3, the DNA is TGTGCCAGCAGCTTAGGGACAGGGGGCGACGAGCAGTACTTC.

The table lists this clone with a few counts. The rearrangement joins TRBV7-9 to TRBJ2-1; TRBD2 aligns across 10 bases. Germline CDR1 is SEHNR and CDR2 is FQNEAQ (reference sequence). This CDR3 contains 14 residues. The trim removed 6 bases at V and 5 bases at J, leaving 4 bases unmatched. The chain's CDR3 is CASRQAGGDNEQFF. In DNA, the CDR3 is TGTGCCAGCAGACAAGCGGGAGGGGACAATGAGCAGTTCTTC.